Included here is one TCR beta chain sequence, with context. Its target is unknown. This record belongs to a study of graft-versus-host responses after intestinal transplantation. Libraries were prepared by immunoSEQ multiplex PCR; TCRdb keeps only in-frame clonotypes and omits some of them. Here the sample spans roughly 110,000 clones, roughly 93% being singletons. Trimming cost V 5 bases and J 3 bases, with 12 bases left between them. The CDR3 is made up of 14 amino acids. CDR1 is MNHEY and CDR2 is SVGAGI in the germline V gene. This sample comprised unstimulated CD8+ T cells sorted from spleen or lymph node cells, obtained before transplant. The chain joins TRBV6-5 to TRBJ2-3; tentative D call: TRBD2 (5 bases). This receptor was identified in a human donor who was the organ donor for an intestinal transplant. The CDR3 DNA reads as TGTGCCAGCAGTGAAGTCGTAGCGACAGATACGCAGTATTTT. It translates to CASSEVVATDTQYF.